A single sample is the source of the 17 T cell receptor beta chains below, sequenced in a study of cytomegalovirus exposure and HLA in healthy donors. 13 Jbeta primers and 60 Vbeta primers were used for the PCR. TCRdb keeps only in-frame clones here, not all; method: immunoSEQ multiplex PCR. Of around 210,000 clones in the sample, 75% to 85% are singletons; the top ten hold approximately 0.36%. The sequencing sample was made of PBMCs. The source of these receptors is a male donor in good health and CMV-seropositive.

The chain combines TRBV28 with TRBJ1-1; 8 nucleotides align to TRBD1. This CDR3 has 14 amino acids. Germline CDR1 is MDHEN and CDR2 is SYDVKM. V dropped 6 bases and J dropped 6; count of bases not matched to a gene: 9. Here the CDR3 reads CASSYTGGRAEAFF. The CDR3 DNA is TGTGCCAGCAGCTATACAGGGGGTAGGGCTGAAGCTTTCTTT. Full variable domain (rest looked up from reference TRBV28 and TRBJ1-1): DVKVTQSSRYLVKRTGEKVFLECVQDMDHENMFWYRQDPGLGLRLIYFSYDVKMKEKGDIPEGYSVSREKKERFSLILESASTNQTSMYLCASSYTGGRAEAFFGQGTRLTVV.

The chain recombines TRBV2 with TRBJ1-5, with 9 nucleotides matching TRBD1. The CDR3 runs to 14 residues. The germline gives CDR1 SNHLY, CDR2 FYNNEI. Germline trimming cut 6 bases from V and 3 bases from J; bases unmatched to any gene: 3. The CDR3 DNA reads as TGTGCCAGCAGGAGGGACAGGGTCAATCAGCCCCAGCATTTT. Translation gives CASRRDRVNQPQHF.

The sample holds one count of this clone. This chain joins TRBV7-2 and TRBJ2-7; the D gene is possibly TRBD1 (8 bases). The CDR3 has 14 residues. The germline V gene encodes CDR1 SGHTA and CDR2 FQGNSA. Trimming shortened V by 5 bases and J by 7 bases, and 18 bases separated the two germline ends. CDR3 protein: CASSPLNRGGEQYF. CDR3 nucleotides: TGTGCCAGCAGCCCTTTGAACAGGGGGGGTGAGCAGTACTTC.

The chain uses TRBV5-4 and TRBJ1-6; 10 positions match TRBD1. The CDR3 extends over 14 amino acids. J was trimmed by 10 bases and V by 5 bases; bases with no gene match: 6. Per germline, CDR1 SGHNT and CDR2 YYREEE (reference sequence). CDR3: CASSLGQGGSPLHF. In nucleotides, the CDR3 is TGTGCCAGCAGTTTAGGACAGGGGGGATCACCCCTCCACTTT.

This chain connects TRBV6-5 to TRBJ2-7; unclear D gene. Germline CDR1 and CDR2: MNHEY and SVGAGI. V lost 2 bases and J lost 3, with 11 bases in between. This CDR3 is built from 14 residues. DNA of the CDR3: TGTGCCAGCAGTTACCAGTACGATGGCTACGAGCAGTACTTC. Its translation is CASSYQYDGYEQYF.

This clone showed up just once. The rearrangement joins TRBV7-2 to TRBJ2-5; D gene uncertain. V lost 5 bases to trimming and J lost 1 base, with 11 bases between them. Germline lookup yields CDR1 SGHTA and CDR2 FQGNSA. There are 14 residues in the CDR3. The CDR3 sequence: CASSRGWLQETQYF. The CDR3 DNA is TGTGCCAGCAGCCGAGGATGGCTCCAAGAGACCCAGTACTTC.

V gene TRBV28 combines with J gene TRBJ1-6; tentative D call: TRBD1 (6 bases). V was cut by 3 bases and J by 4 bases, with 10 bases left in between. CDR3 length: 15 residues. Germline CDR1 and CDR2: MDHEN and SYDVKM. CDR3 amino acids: CASSLATGYNSPLHF. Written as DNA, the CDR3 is TGTGCCAGCAGTTTGGCGACAGGTTATAATTCACCCCTCCACTTT.

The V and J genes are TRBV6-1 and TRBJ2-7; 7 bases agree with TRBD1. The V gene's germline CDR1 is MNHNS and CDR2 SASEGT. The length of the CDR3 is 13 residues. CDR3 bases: TGTGGCTCTAAGGGGGCCATCTTCCGCGAGCAGTACTTC. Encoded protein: CGSKGAIFREQYF.

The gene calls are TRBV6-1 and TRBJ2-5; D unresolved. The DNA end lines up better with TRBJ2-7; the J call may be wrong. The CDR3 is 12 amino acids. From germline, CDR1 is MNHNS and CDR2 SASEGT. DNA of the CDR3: TGTGCCAGCAGTGAAGGGAGCTACGAGCAGTACTTC. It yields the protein CASSEGSYEQYF.

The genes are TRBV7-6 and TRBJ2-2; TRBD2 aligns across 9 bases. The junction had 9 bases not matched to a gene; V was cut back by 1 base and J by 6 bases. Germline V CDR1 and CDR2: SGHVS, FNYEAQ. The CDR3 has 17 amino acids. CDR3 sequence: CASSLDWRGGSAGELFF. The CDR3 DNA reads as TGTGCCAGCAGCTTAGACTGGCGGGGGGGATCGGCCGGGGAGCTGTTTTTT.

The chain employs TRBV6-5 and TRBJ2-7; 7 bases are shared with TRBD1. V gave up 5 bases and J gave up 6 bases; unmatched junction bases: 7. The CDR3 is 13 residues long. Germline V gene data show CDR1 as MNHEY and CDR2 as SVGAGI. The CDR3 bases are TGTGCCAGCAGTCAGGGGGTTTTGTTCGAGCAGTACTTC. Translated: CASSQGVLFEQYF.

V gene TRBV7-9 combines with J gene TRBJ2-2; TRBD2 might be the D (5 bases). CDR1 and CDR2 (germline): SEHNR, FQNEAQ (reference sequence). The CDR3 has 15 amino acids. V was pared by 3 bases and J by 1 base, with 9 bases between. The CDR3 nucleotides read TGTGCCAGCAGCTTCCTGGGGAGGAACACCGGGGAGCTGTTTTTT. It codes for CASSFLGRNTGELFF.

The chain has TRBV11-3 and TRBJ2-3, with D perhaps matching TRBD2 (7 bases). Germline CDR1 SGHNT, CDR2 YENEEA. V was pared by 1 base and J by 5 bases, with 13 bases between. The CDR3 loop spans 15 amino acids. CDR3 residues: CASSLGGGGRDTQYF. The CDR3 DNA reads TGTGCCAGCAGCTTAGGAGGGGGGGGCAGAGATACGCAGTATTTT.

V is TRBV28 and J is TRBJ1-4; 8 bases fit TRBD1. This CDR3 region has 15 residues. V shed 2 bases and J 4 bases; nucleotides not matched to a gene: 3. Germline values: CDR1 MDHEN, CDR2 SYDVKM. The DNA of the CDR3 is TGTGCCAGCAGTTTACCCACAGGGGGTAATGAAAAACTGTTTTTT. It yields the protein CASSLPTGGNEKLFF.

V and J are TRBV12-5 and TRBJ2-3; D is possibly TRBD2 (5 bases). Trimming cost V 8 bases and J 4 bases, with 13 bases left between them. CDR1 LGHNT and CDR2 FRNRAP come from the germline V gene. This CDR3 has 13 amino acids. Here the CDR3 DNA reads TGTGCTAGTACTTCGGGAATCCCAGATACGCAGTATTTT. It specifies CASTSGIPDTQYF.

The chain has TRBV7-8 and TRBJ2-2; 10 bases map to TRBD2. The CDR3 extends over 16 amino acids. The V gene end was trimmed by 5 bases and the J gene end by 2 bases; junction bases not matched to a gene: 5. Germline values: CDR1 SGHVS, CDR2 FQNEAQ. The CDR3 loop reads CASSPRTSGNTGELFF. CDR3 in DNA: TGTGCCAGCAGCCCTCGGACTAGCGGTAACACCGGGGAGCTGTTTTTT.

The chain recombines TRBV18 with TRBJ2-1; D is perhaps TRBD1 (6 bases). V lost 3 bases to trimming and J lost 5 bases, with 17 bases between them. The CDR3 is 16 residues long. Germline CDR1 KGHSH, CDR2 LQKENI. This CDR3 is CASSPLKGVGNNEQFF. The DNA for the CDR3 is TGTGCCAGCTCACCCTTGAAGGGGGTTGGGAACAATGAGCAGTTCTTC.